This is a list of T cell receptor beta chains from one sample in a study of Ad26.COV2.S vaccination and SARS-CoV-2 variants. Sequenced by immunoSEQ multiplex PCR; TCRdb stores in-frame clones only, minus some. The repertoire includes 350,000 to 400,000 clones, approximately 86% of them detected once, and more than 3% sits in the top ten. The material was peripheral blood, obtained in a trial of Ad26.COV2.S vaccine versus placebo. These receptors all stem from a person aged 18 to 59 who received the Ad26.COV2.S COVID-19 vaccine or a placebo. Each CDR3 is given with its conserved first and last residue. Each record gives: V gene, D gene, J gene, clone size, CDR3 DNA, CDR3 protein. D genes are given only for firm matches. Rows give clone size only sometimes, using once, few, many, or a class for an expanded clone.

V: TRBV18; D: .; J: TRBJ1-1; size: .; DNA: TGTGCCAGCTCACCACCATGGGGGGAGAGGACTGAAGCTTTCTTT; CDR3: CASSPPWGERTEAFF
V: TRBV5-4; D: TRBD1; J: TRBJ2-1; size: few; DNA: TGTGCCAGCAGCAGGGACAGGGATAGTGAGCAGTTCTTC; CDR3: CASSRDRDSEQFF
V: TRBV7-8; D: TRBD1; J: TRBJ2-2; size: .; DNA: TGTGCCAGCAGCTTAGCTCCGTTTCGGACAGGGTTCACCGGGGAGCTGTTTTTT; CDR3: CASSLAPFRTGFTGELFF
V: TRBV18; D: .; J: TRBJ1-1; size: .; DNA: TGTGCCAGCTCACCACTGAAAAGGGACACTGAAGCTTTCTTT; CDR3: CASSPLKRDTEAFF
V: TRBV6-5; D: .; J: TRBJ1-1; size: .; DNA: TGTGCCAGCAGTTACGCCCATTCCAAGAACACTGAAGCTTTCTTT; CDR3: CASSYAHSKNTEAFF
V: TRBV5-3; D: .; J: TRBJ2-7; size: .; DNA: TGTGCCAGAAGCTACCACGGCCTAGAAATGGAGCAGTACTTC; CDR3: CARSYHGLEMEQYF
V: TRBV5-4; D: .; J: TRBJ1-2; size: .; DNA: TGTGCCAGCAGCCTAAAAGATGAGACCAGGTCGCGGGGCTACACCTTC; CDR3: CASSLKDETRSRGYTF
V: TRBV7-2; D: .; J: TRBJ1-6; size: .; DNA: TGTGCCAGCAGCTTAGAACCGAGCTCCTATAATTCACCCCTCCACTTT; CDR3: CASSLEPSSYNSPLHF
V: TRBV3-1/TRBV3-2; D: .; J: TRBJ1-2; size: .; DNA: TGTGCCAGCAGCCAAACAGGTCCCCGAGATAACTATGGCTACACCTTC; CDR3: CASSQTGPRDNYGYTF
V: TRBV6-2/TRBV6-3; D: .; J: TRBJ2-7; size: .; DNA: TGTGCCAGCAGTTACTCTGGGCGGGGGCCCTCCTACGAGCAGTACTTC; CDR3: CASSYSGRGPSYEQYF
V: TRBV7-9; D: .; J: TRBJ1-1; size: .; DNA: TGTGCCAGCACCCCAGGCTCGAACACTGAAGCTTTCTTT; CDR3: CASTPGSNTEAFF
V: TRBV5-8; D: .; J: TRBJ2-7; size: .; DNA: TGTGCCAGCAGCTTGTACGAGCAGTACTTC; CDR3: CASSLYEQYF
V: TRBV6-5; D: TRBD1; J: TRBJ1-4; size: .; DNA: TGTGCCACCAGGGGGGCCCTGTTTCGGGGTGAAAAACTGTTTTTT; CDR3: CATRGALFRGEKLFF
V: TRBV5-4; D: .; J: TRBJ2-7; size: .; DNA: TGTGCCAGCAGCCCCCTCTCCCCAGCGCCCGTATTGGACGAGCAGTACTTC; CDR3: CASSPLSPAPVLDEQYF
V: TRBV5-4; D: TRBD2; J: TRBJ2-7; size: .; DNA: TGTGCCAGCAGCCGTCTGGCGGGGGCCTACGAGCAGTACTTC; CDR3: CASSRLAGAYEQYF
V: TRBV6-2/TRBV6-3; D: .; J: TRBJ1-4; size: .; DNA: TGTGCCAGCAGTTACTCGATTAAGGGAGGTGAAAAACTGTTTTTT; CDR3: CASSYSIKGGEKLFF
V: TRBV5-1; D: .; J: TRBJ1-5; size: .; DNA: TGCGCCAGCAGCTTGGGCGGGGAGGGCAATCAGCCCCAGCATTTT; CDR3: CASSLGGEGNQPQHF
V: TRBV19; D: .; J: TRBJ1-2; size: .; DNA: TGTGCCAGTAGTGTTGGACAGCCTAACTATGGCTACACCTTC; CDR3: CASSVGQPNYGYTF
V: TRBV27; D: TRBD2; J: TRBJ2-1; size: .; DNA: TGTGCCAGCAGTCACCACACGACTAGCGGGGGATCCTACAATGAGCAGTTCTTC; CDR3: CASSHHTTSGGSYNEQFF
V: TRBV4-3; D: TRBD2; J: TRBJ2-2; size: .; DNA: TGCGCCAGCAGCCAACTAGCGGGGGGGACCGGGGAGCTGTTTTTT; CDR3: CASSQLAGGTGELFF
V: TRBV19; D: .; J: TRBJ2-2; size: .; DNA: TGTGCCAGTAGTATAGTGGGGTTTGGACGAATTAGAACCGGGGAGCTGTTTTTT; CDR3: CASSIVGFGRIRTGELFF
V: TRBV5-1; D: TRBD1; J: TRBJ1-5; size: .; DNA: TGCGCCAGCAGCTTGGCGGGACAGGGCAATCAGCCCCAGCATTTT; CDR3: CASSLAGQGNQPQHF
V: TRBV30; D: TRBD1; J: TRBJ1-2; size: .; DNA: TGTGCCTGGAGTCCACAGGGGGCGAGTGGCTACACCTTC; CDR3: CAWSPQGASGYTF
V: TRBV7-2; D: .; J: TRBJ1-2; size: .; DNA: TGTGCCAGCTCCAGACAGGTCCAAGACTATGGCTACACCTTC; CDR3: CASSRQVQDYGYTF
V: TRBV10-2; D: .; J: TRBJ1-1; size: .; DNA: TGCGCCAGCAGTGAGCTGGTGACTGAAGCTTTCTTT; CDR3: CASSELVTEAFF
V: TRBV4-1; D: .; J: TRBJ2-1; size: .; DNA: TGCGCCAGCAGCCACATCCTGCGGGACGGGGGTGATGAGCAGTTCTTC; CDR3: CASSHILRDGGDEQFF
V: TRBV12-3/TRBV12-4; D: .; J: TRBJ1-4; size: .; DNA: TGTGCCAGCAGTGGGACGGCGGAGAAACTGTTTTTT; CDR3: CASSGTAEKLFF
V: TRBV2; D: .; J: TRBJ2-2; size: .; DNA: TGTGCCAGCAGTGGGGGACACATGCTAGCCGGGGAGCTGTTTTTT; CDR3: CASSGGHMLAGELFF
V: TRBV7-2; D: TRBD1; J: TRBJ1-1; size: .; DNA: TGTGCCAGCAGCCTCGAGACAGGGCGGAGCACTGAAGCTTTCTTT; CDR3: CASSLETGRSTEAFF
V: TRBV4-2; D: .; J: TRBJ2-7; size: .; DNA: TGTGCCAGCAGCCAAGATAATGGCTACTCTGAGGAGCAGTACTTC; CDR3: CASSQDNGYSEEQYF
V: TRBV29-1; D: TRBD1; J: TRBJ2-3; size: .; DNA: TGCAGCGACCGAGGGGACAGGGGAAACACAGATACGCAGTATTTT; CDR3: CSDRGDRGNTDTQYF
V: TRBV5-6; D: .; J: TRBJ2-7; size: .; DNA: TGTGCCAGCAGCCTCATTGGGGGAGAGCAGTACTTC; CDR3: CASSLIGGEQYF
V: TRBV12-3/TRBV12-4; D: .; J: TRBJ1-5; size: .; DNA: TGTGCCAGCAGAGTAGGGTTTCAGCCCCAGCATTTT; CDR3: CASRVGFQPQHF
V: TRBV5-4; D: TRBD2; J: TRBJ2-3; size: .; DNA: TGTGCCAGCAGCCCCGGGGGGGGCGAACCTTTTTTTAGCACAGATACGCAGTATTTT; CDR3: CASSPGGGEPFFSTDTQYF
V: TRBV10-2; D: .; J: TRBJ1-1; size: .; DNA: TGCGCCAGCAGTGGTGGGAATGAAGCTTTCTTT; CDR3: CASSGGNEAFF
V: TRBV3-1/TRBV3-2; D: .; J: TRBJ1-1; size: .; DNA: TGTGCCAGCAGCCAAGACGGGAACACTGAAGCTTTCTTT; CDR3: CASSQDGNTEAFF
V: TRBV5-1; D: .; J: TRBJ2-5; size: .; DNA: TGCGCCAGCAGCTTGTCCACGGGTCAAGAGACCCAGTACTTC; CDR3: CASSLSTGQETQYF
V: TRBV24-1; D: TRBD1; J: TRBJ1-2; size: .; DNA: TGTGCCACCAGTGATAGGGGGCTGATCGGAGGCTACACCTTC; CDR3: CATSDRGLIGGYTF
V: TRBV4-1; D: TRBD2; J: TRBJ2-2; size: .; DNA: TGCGCCAGCAGCCTGACTAGCGGGGGGTCGAACACCGGGGAGCTGTTTTTT; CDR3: CASSLTSGGSNTGELFF
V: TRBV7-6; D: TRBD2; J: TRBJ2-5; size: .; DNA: TGTGCCAGCAGCCCCGGTACCCCTAGCGGGGGGACTCAAGAGACCCAGTACTTC; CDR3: CASSPGTPSGGTQETQYF
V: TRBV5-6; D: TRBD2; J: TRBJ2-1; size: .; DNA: TGTGCCAGCAGCATCCTAGCGGGGGGACCTTACAATGAGCAGTTCTTC; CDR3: CASSILAGGPYNEQFF
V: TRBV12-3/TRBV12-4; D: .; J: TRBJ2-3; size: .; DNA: TGTGCCAGCAGAGGAAGCACAGATACGCAGTATTTT; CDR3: CASRGSTDTQYF
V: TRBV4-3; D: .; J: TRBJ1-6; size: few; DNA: TGCGCCAGCAGCCAAAAGAGGGGTGGTTCACCCCTCCACTTT; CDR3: CASSQKRGGSPLHF
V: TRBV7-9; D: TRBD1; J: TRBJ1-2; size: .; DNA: TGTGCCAGCACCCCGGGACAGGGGCCAACCGGGGGCTACACCTTC; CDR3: CASTPGQGPTGGYTF
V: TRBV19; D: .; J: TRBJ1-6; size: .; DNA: TGTGCCAGTAGTTCCAGGTTTTATAATTCACCCCTCCACTTT; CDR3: CASSSRFYNSPLHF